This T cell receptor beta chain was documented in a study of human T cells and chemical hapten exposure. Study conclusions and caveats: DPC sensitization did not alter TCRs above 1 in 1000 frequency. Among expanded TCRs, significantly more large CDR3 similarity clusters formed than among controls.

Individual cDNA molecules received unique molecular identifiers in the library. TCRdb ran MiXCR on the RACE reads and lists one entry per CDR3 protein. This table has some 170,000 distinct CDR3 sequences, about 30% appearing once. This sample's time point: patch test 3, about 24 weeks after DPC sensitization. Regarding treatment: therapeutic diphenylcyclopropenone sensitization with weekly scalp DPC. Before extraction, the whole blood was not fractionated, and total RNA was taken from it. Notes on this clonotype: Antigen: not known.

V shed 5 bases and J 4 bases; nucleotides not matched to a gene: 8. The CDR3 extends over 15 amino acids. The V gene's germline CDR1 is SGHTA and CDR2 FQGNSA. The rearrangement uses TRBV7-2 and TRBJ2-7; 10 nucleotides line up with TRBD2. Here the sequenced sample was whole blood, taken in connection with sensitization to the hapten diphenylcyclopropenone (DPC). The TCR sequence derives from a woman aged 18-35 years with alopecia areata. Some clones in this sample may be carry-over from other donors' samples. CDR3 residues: CASSELAGVSYEQYF. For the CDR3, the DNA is TGTGCCAGCAGCGAGCTAGCGGGAGTTTCTTACGAGCAGTACTTC.